These 26 T cell receptor beta chains share one sample of origin, sequenced in a study of CD8+ T cells in alopecia areata (dated by TCRdb to the late 2010s). Receptor libraries were prepared by the immunoSEQ multiplex PCR assay. To provide template for TCR sequencing, every sample had RNA extracted and reverse transcribed into cDNA. TCRdb obtained this table from immuneACCESS and retained in-frame rearrangements with V and J assigned. These tables miss some clones; where compared with another copy, unresolved V genes account for less than half of the shortfall, and the remainder is unexplained. Counted in this sample were roughly 170,000 clones; about 63% of them appeared once. The ten biggest clones cover around 15% of the sample. Reading the label with the study, this specimen's time point is: baseline before oral tofacitinib. The source was CD4+ T cells sorted from blood, collected at week 0. The receptors stem from a human donor with alopecia areata.

V gene TRBV30 combines with J gene TRBJ1-1, with TRBD1 as a possible D gene (5 bases). Germline V gene lookup returns CDR1 GTSNPN and CDR2 SVGIG (reference sequence). The CDR3 loop spans 18 amino acids. V shed 1 base and J shed 0 bases, with 21 bases lying between them. In nucleotides, the CDR3 is TGTGCCTGGAGTGACCGCGGGACTCTTTGGACCATGAACACTGAAGCTTTCTTT. Protein product: CAWSDRGTLWTMNTEAFF.

This chain joins TRBV6-1 and TRBJ2-3; 8 nucleotides align to TRBD2. The germline V gene has CDR1 MNHNS and CDR2 SASEGT. J was trimmed by 4 bases and V by 4 bases; bases with no gene match: 10. There are 16 residues in the CDR3. The CDR3 loop reads CASSGRTSGEPDTQYF. As DNA, the CDR3 is TGTGCCAGCAGTGGGCGTACTAGCGGAGAACCAGATACGCAGTATTTT.

This rearrangement joins TRBV15 to TRBJ2-1; no clear D. In germline, CDR1 is LNHNV, CDR2 YYDKDF (reference sequence). This CDR3 is 13 amino acids long. Trimming removed 0 bases from V and 6 bases from J, with 6 bases in between. CDR3 amino acids: CATSRDVSNEQFF. The DNA of the CDR3 is TGTGCCACCAGCAGAGACGTCAGCAATGAGCAGTTCTTC.

V usage is TRBV30 and J usage is TRBJ2-5; possibly TRBD2 for D (5 bases). Looked up from germline, CDR1 is GTSNPN and CDR2 is SVGIG (reference sequence). V lost 3 bases and J 1 base, leaving 9 bases between the germline ends. This CDR3 comprises 13 residues. CDR3 sequence reads: CAWRTRGQETQYF. As DNA, the CDR3 is TGTGCCTGGAGGACTCGGGGCCAAGAGACCCAGTACTTC.

The chain has TRBV9 and TRBJ2-3; the match to TRBD2 covers 8 bases. The V gene end was trimmed by 0 bases and the J gene end by 1 base; junction bases not matched to a gene: 4. This CDR3 spans 16 amino acids. Looked up from germline, CDR1 is SGDLS and CDR2 is YYNGEE. The DNA of the CDR3 is TGTGCCAGCAGCGTAGGCCTAGCGGGTGGCACAGATACGCAGTATTTT. This sequence encodes CASSVGLAGGTDTQYF.

The chain couples TRBV5-6 to TRBJ2-6; D gene ambiguous. CDR3 length: 14 residues. The V end was cut by 4 bases, the J end by 0 bases, with 5 bases between. Germline values: CDR1 SGHDT, CDR2 YYEEEE. The CDR3 loop is CASSQDSGANVLTF. The DNA of the CDR3 is TGTGCCAGCAGCCAGGACTCTGGGGCCAACGTCCTGACTTTC.

The chain employs TRBV25-1 and TRBJ1-2; 7 positions match TRBD1. Trimming took 5 bases from V and 4 from J; bases not matched to a gene: 10. CDR1 and CDR2 from the germline V gene are MGHDK and SYGVNS. The CDR3 spans 15 residues. Here the CDR3 DNA reads TGTGCCAGCAGTTTCTCAGGGGGGAACCTCTATGGCTACACCTTC. This translates into CASSFSGGNLYGYTF.

This clone came up once. V usage is TRBV25-1 and J usage is TRBJ1-1, with no clear D. CDR1 and CDR2 (germline): MGHDK, SYGVNS. The CDR3 covers 13 residues. The V gene lost 8 bases and the J gene lost 7 bases, with 17 bases spanning the gap. The chain's CDR3 is CASGGAAGNEAFF. CDR3 in DNA: TGTGCCAGCGGAGGAGCGGCGGGAAATGAAGCTTTCTTT.

The chain uses TRBV6-5 and TRBJ2-5, with 10 nucleotides matching TRBD1. CDR3 length equals 15 residues. Germline CDR1 is MNHEY and CDR2 is SVGAGI. The J segment lost 4 bases and the V segment lost 4 bases, leaving 6 bases of the junction unmatched. The CDR3 DNA reads TGTGCCAGCAGTTCCCGGGACAGGGGTAGAGAGACCCAGTACTTC. This codes for CASSSRDRGRETQYF.

The chain joins TRBV18 to TRBJ2-2; no firm D call. Trimming cost V 2 bases and J 3 bases, with 16 bases left between them. The CDR3 has 17 amino acids. Germline V gene lookup returns CDR1 KGHSH and CDR2 LQKENI. The CDR3 spells CASSPRLSLQDTGELFF. In nucleotides, the CDR3 is TGTGCCAGCTCACCAAGACTCTCCCTCCAGGACACCGGGGAGCTGTTTTTT.

This clone was seen only once. This sequence joins TRBV15 and TRBJ1-5, with D possibly being TRBD1 (5 bases). Trimming shortened V by 0 bases and J by 2 bases, and 8 bases separated the two germline ends. The CDR3 contains 15 residues. Germline values: CDR1 LNHNV, CDR2 YYDKDF (reference sequence). The CDR3 here is CATSREQEGNQPQHF. As DNA, the CDR3 is TGTGCCACCAGCAGAGAACAGGAGGGCAATCAGCCCCAGCATTTT.

The CDR3 loop reads CASSPDMADTQYF. Here the CDR3 DNA reads TGTGCCAGCTCACCGGACATGGCAGATACGCAGTATTTT. The chain recombines TRBV18 with TRBJ2-3; a weak D match, TRBD1 (5 bases). Deletions cut 3 bases from V and 4 bases from J, with 8 bases between. Germline-derived CDR1 and CDR2 are KGHSH and LQKENI. The CDR3 covers 13 residues.

V is TRBV7-6 and J is TRBJ2-7; TRBD1 aligns across 9 bases. CDR3 length: 15 amino acids. Germline assignment: CDR1 SGHVS and CDR2 FNYEAQ. The ends lost 5 bases at V and 4 bases at J; junction bases unmatched: 9. CDR3 bases: TGTGCCAGCAGCCTGGGGGGGACAGGGAGGTACGAGCAGTACTTC. Translating it yields CASSLGGTGRYEQYF.

The chain combines TRBV20-1 with TRBJ1-1; D is unclear. The ends were cut back, 3 bases at V and 0 bases at J, with 2 bases in the middle. The CDR3 is 11 residues long. Germline values: CDR1 DFQATT, CDR2 SNEGSKA (reference sequence). In DNA, the CDR3 is TGCAGTGCTAGCATGAACACTGAAGCTTTCTTT. It encodes CSASMNTEAFF.

This sequence joins TRBV29-1 and TRBJ2-7; D is ambiguous. CDR1 is SQVTM and CDR2 is ANQGSEA in the germline V gene. Trimming removed 7 bases at V and 6 bases at J, with 16 bases between. There are 12 residues in the CDR3. In DNA form, the CDR3 reads TGCAGCGCAGCCTTAGGGCGCGGCGAGCAGTACTTC. Protein product: CSAALGRGEQYF.

This clone was counted once. The J gene is TRBJ2-7, the V gene TRBV29-1; 9 nucleotides match TRBD1. J was trimmed by 9 bases and V by 7 bases; bases with no gene match: 13. Germline CDR1 is SQVTM and CDR2 is ANQGSEA. The CDR3 extends over 13 amino acids. The CDR3 sequence: CSASGTGLEWQYF. In nucleotides, the CDR3 is TGCAGCGCTTCCGGGACAGGGCTTGAATGGCAGTACTTC.

V is TRBV15 and J is TRBJ2-3; D might be TRBD1 (6 bases). Trimming stripped 1 base from V and 2 bases from J, with 7 bases between. CDR1 is LNHNV and CDR2 is YYDKDF in the germline V gene (reference sequence). The CDR3 has 14 residues. The CDR3 loop is CATSRGGPTDTQYF. The CDR3 nucleotides read TGTGCCACCAGCAGAGGGGGGCCCACAGATACGCAGTATTTT.

This clone was seen a few times. The J gene is TRBJ2-6, the V gene TRBV4-2; D remains ambiguous. The CDR3 runs to 14 residues. CDR1 LGHNA and CDR2 YNFKEQ come from the germline V gene. Trimming cost V 6 bases and J 2 bases, with 8 bases left between them. The CDR3 DNA follows: TGTGCCAGCAGTAAGGCCCCTGGGGCCAACGTCCTGACTTTC. Translation gives CASSKAPGANVLTF.

The genes are TRBV27 and TRBJ2-5; perhaps TRBD2 as D (6 bases). This CDR3 is built from 14 residues. Germline assignment: CDR1 MNHEY and CDR2 SMNVEV (reference sequence). Deletions cut 3 bases from V and 0 bases from J, with 8 bases between. CDR3 DNA sequence: TGTGCCAGCAGTTTTTGGGGGGACCAAGAGACCCAGTACTTC. Encoded protein: CASSFWGDQETQYF.

The V call is TRBV5-1, the J call TRBJ2-2; TRBD1 matches at 9 bases. CDR1 SGHRS and CDR2 YFSETQ come from the germline V gene. V lost 4 bases to trimming and J lost 0 bases; unmatched junction nucleotides: 4. The CDR3 spans 16 residues. Here the CDR3 reads CASSPGQGANTGELFF. CDR3 coding DNA: TGCGCCAGCAGCCCGGGACAGGGCGCGAACACCGGGGAGCTGTTTTTT.

This clone was detected a few times. V usage is TRBV11-2 and J usage is TRBJ2-1; D is ambiguous. Trimming stripped 5 bases from V and 5 bases from J, with 4 bases between. Germline CDR1 and CDR2: SGHAT and FQNNGV. This CDR3 contains 11 residues. Here the CDR3 reads CASSRNNEQFF. The CDR3 DNA sequence: TGTGCCAGCAGCCGTAACAATGAGCAGTTCTTC.

The chain has TRBV6-6 and TRBJ2-5; TRBD2 agrees at 11 bases. Germline CDR1 MNHNY, CDR2 SVGAGI (reference sequence). J was trimmed by 2 bases and V by 11 bases; bases with no gene match: 4. The CDR3 is made up of 13 amino acids. The CDR3 DNA is TGTGCCGGCCGACTAGCGGGGCAAGAGACCCAGTACTTC. Translation gives CAGRLAGQETQYF.

Regarding this clone: Distinct nucleotide sequences in the sample also encode this CDR3. The gene calls are TRBV6-5 and TRBJ1-2; weak D call: TRBD1 (5 bases). There are 15 residues in the CDR3. Per the germline V gene, CDR1 is MNHEY and CDR2 is SVGAGI. The V and J ends lost 0 bases and 4 bases respectively, with 12 bases between them. The CDR3 region is CASSYSIGRAYGYTF. CDR3 nucleotides: TGTGCCAGCAGTTACTCGATTGGCAGGGCCTATGGCTACACCTTC.

This chain joins TRBV14 and TRBJ1-2, with D unresolved. This CDR3 region has 15 residues. With 0 bases removed from V and 4 bases from J, the gap between germline ends came to 12 bases. Germline V CDR1 and CDR2: SGHDN, FVKESK. The CDR3 region has the DNA TGTGCCAGCAGCCAAGATCTTTGGACGGCCTATGGCTACACCTTC. Translating it yields CASSQDLWTAYGYTF.

The V call is TRBV29-1, the J call TRBJ2-7; D perhaps matches TRBD1 (5 bases). CDR1 is SQVTM and CDR2 is ANQGSEA in the germline V gene. Trimming removed 4 bases at V and 3 bases at J, with 13 bases between. This CDR3 spans 13 amino acids. The CDR3 DNA reads TGCAGCGTTGGGGGCCGCTCCCTCTACGAGCAGTACTTC. This encodes CSVGGRSLYEQYF.

Worth noting for this clone: The sample has other DNA sequences that encode this CDR3 too. The chain joins TRBV29-1 to TRBJ1-1, with TRBD1 as a possible D gene (5 bases). The CDR3 consists of 14 residues. The V end lost 1 base, the J end lost 0 bases, and 9 bases lay between the germline ends. The germline V gene has CDR1 SQVTM and CDR2 ANQGSEA. CDR3 sequence: CSVEGRQMNTEAFF. CDR3 DNA: TGCAGCGTTGAAGGCCGACAGATGAACACTGAAGCTTTCTTT.